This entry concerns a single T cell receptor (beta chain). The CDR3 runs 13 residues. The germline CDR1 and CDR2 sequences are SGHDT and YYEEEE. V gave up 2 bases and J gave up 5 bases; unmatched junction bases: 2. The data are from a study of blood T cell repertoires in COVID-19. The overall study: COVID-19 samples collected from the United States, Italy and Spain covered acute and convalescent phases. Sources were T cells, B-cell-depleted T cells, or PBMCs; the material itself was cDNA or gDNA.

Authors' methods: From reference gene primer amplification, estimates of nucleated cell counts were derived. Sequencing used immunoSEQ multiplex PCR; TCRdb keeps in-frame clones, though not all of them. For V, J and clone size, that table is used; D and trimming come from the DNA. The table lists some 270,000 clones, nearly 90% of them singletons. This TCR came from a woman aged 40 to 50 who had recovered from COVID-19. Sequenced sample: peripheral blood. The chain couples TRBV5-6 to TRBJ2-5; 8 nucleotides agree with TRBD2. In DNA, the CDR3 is TGTGCCAGCAGCTTTGGCGGGGGGGAGACCCAGTACTTC. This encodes CASSFGGGETQYF.